Below, 23 T cell receptor beta chains from the same sample are listed, as sequenced in a study of blood T cell repertoires in COVID-19. Here immunoSEQ multiplex PCR was the method, and the copy in TCRdb shows in-frame clones only, minus some. The sample has hundreds of thousands of clones; around nine tenths are singletons. Source material: peripheral blood. The source of these receptors is a woman between 70 and 85 years old with COVID-19, enrolled during active disease.

This chain connects TRBV24-1 to TRBJ2-2, with D maybe TRBD2 (5 bases). Trimming took 2 bases from V and 6 from J, leaving 15 bases between them. Germline assignment: CDR1 KGHDR and CDR2 SFDVKD. The CDR3 consists of 16 residues. CDR3 in DNA: TGTGCCACCAGTGATTGGCGGGCCTCGAGGTCCGGGGAGCTGTTTTTT. This codes for CATSDWRASRSGELFF.

The genes are TRBV27 and TRBJ1-6; D ambiguous. Germline CDR1 reads MNHEY; CDR2 reads SMNVEV (reference sequence). The CDR3 spans 13 residues. Trimming took off 3 bases at V and 9 bases at J, with 9 bases between the two ends. The CDR3 region is CASSFGRGSPLHF. In nucleotides, the CDR3 is TGTGCCAGCAGTTTCGGCAGAGGTTCACCCCTCCACTTT.

V and J are TRBV30 and TRBJ1-6, with 9 nucleotides matching TRBD1. With 2 bases clipped from V and 11 bases from J, the junction kept 7 bases outside the gene matches. Germline-derived CDR1 and CDR2 are GTSNPN and SVGIG (reference sequence). The CDR3 covers 14 residues. Here the CDR3 reads CAWSSGTGIPPLHF. As DNA, the CDR3 is TGTGCCTGGAGTTCCGGGACAGGGATACCACCCCTCCACTTT.

The chain employs TRBV6-5 and TRBJ2-1; TRBD2 aligns across 10 bases. The CDR3 runs 14 residues. CDR1 and CDR2 from the germline V gene are MNHEY and SVGAGI. J lost 6 bases, V lost 7 bases, and 6 bases had no gene match. Written as DNA, the CDR3 is TGTGCCAGCACCCGAGCGGGGGGGGTCAATGAGCAGTTCTTC. Its protein is CASTRAGGVNEQFF.

The rearrangement links TRBV10-3 to TRBJ2-2, with TRBD1 matching over 7 bases. V shed 9 bases, J shed 6 bases, and the junction held 7 bases outside the gene matches. The CDR3 extends over 13 amino acids. From germline, CDR1 is ENHRY and CDR2 SYGVKD. In nucleotides, the CDR3 is TGTGCCATTACCGGGACAGAAGCCGGGGAGCTGTTTTTT. Translation: CAITGTEAGELFF.

J is TRBJ2-1 and V is TRBV21-1; no DNA check was done on the table's D call, TRBD1. TRBV21-1 is shown as a pseudogene. The CDR3 runs 14 residues. CDR3 bases: TGTGCCAGCAGCAGAGGAGACAGGGGTCGAGAGCAGTTCTTC. Amino acids: CASSRGDRGREQFF.

This clone occurred once. The V call is TRBV4-2, the J call TRBJ2-7, with TRBD2 as a possible D gene (7 bases). The CDR3 totals 18 residues. V lost 0 bases, J lost 3 bases, and 21 bases lay in between. Germline V gene data show CDR1 as LGHNA and CDR2 as YNFKEQ. The CDR3 sequence: CASSQDIVGGLRVYEQYF. The CDR3 nucleotides are TGTGCCAGCAGCCAAGATATAGTGGGGGGGCTACGAGTCTACGAGCAGTACTTC.

This clone has only one observation. The rearrangement links TRBV24-1 to TRBJ1-2; no firm D call. Per germline, CDR1 KGHDR and CDR2 SFDVKD. The V end was cut by 6 bases, the J end by 4 bases, with 14 bases between. This CDR3 has 14 amino acids. The CDR3 loop is CATSKGGGGYGYTF. CDR3 DNA sequence: TGTGCCACCAGTAAGGGTGGAGGAGGCTATGGCTACACCTTC.

This chain uses TRBV13 with TRBJ1-1, with D perhaps matching TRBD1 (5 bases). The CDR3 length is 15 residues. Trimming shortened V by 3 bases and J by 1 base, and 12 bases separated the two germline ends. From germline, CDR1 is PRHDT and CDR2 FYEKMQ (reference sequence). The CDR3: CASSFFSQGNTEAFF. The DNA for the CDR3 is TGTGCCAGCAGCTTTTTTTCGCAGGGGAACACTGAAGCTTTCTTT.

The chain is built from TRBV6-5 and TRBJ2-2; 8 positions agree with TRBD2. Germline V gene sequence: CDR1 MNHEY, CDR2 SVGAGI. The CDR3 spans 11 residues. The CDR3 spells CTAGVTGELFF. DNA of the CDR3: TGTACAGCGGGGGTCACCGGGGAGCTGTTTTTT.

The rearrangement joins TRBV5-4 to TRBJ2-7, with TRBD1 matching 12 bases. This CDR3 spans 16 amino acids. V lost 1 base to trimming and J lost 1 base; unmatched junction nucleotides: 3. Per the germline V gene, CDR1 is SGHNT and CDR2 is YYREEE (reference sequence). The CDR3 loop is CASSLLGQGASYEQYF. DNA of the CDR3: TGTGCCAGCAGCTTGCTGGGACAGGGGGCTTCCTACGAGCAGTACTTC.

V usage is TRBV6-2 or TRBV6-3 and J usage is TRBJ1-1; 9 bases line up with TRBD1. The junction had 2 bases not matched to a gene; V was cut back by 5 bases and J by 1 base. Germline CDR1 is MNHEY and CDR2 is SVGEGT. The CDR3 loop spans 14 amino acids. The CDR3 loop reads CASSTTGGNTEAFF. CDR3 nucleotides: TGTGCCAGCAGTACGACAGGGGGGAACACTGAAGCTTTCTTT.

This clone was seen a handful of times. The chain recombines TRBV19 with TRBJ1-1, with D perhaps TRBD1 (5 bases). The V gene lost 6 bases and the J gene lost 4 bases, with 15 bases spanning the gap. CDR1 and CDR2 (germline): LNHDA, SQIVND (reference sequence). The CDR3 has 14 amino acids. Written as DNA, the CDR3 is TGTGCCAGTAGCACCGGGGAGGGGTTCACTGAAGCTTTCTTT. Its protein is CASSTGEGFTEAFF.

This rearrangement joins TRBV3-1 (or the pseudogene TRBV3-2) to TRBJ1-3; no clear D gene. The CDR3 sequence is 14 residues long. The V gene's germline CDR1 is LGHDT and CDR2 YNNKEL (reference sequence). V was shortened by 6 bases and J by 2 bases, with 11 bases between the two germline ends. The CDR3 sequence: CASRAELTGNTIYF. For the CDR3, the DNA is TGTGCCAGCAGGGCGGAGTTAACTGGAAACACCATATATTTT.

The rearrangement uses TRBV19 and TRBJ1-3; no firm D call. Germline V gene sequence: CDR1 LNHDA, CDR2 SQIVND (reference sequence). The CDR3 runs to 13 residues. Deletions cut 6 bases from V and 0 bases from J, with 6 bases between. The DNA for the CDR3 is TGTGCCAGTAGGAGAATCTCTGGAAACACCATATATTTT. It codes for CASRRISGNTIYF.

This chain links TRBV5-1 with TRBJ2-7; maybe TRBD2 (5 bases). V lost 2 bases, J lost 3 bases, and 9 bases lay in between. Germline V CDR1 and CDR2: SGHRS, YFSETQ. The CDR3 has 13 residues. CDR3 in DNA: TGCGCCAGCAGCTTCCCCGGGGACTACGAGCAGTACTTC. Protein: CASSFPGDYEQYF.

This clone was observed a few times. At the DNA level, this CDR3 is encoded by other sequences in the same sample as well. The rearrangement joins TRBV27 to TRBJ2-2; weak D call: TRBD1 (6 bases). Germline V gene sequence: CDR1 MNHEY, CDR2 SMNVEV (reference sequence). This CDR3 has 15 residues. Deletions cut 7 bases from V and 3 bases from J, with 15 bases between. The CDR3 loop is CASTPGDRYTGELFF. In DNA form, the CDR3 reads TGTGCCAGCACGCCAGGGGATCGCTACACCGGGGAGCTGTTTTTT.

The V and J genes are TRBV12-5 and TRBJ2-7; 10 nucleotides agree with TRBD2. The V and J ends lost 4 bases and 2 bases, in that order; junction bases with no gene match: 8. CDR1 is LGHNT and CDR2 is FRNRAP in the germline V gene. This CDR3 region has 16 residues. The CDR3 coding sequence is TGTGCTAGTGGTTCCTCATCTAGCGGGGGCACCTACGAGCAGTACTTC. It translates to CASGSSSSGGTYEQYF.

This rearrangement joins TRBV5-8 to TRBJ2-3; 8 nucleotides line up with TRBD2. The V gene's germline CDR1 is SGHTS and CDR2 YDEGEE. V trimming: 0 bases; J trimming: 3 bases; junction bases outside the gene matches: 9. This CDR3 comprises 17 residues. DNA for the CDR3: TGTGCCAGCAGCTTGGACGGGGGGGCAACTTGGACAGATACGCAGTATTTT. Its protein product is CASSLDGGATWTDTQYF.

The J gene is TRBJ2-7, the V gene TRBV28; possible D gene TRBD1, 6 bases. V was shortened by 3 bases and J by 0 bases, with 9 bases between the two germline ends. This CDR3 contains 14 residues. Germline lookup yields CDR1 MDHEN and CDR2 SYDVKM. CDR3 coding DNA: TGTGCCAGCAGTTTTTGGGACATCTCCTACGAGCAGTACTTC. Its translation is CASSFWDISYEQYF.

This rearrangement joins TRBV7-9 to TRBJ2-7, with 9 bases fitting TRBD2. Germline trimming cut 3 bases from V and 5 bases from J; bases unmatched to any gene: 5. The germline gives CDR1 SEHNR, CDR2 FQNEAQ (reference sequence). The CDR3 contains 14 residues. CDR3 DNA sequence: TGTGCCAGCAGCTTCAGCGGGGGGAGAGACGAGCAGTACTTC. Translation: CASSFSGGRDEQYF.

The rearrangement uses TRBV5-1 and TRBJ1-1; weak D call: TRBD1 (5 bases). V dropped 3 bases and J dropped 3 bases, with 12 bases sitting between them. This CDR3 region has 14 residues. Germline CDR1 is SGHRS and CDR2 is YFSETQ. The DNA of the CDR3 is TGCGCCAGCAGCTGGGGGAGGGGTGACACTGAAGCTTTCTTT. It yields the protein CASSWGRGDTEAFF.

CDR3 nucleotide sequence: TGTGCCAGCAGCCAAGCCAGGGACAGGGGAATGGTCGGGGAGCTGTTTTTT. Encoded protein: CASSQARDRGMVGELFF. The chain recombines TRBV3-1 (or the pseudogene TRBV3-2) with TRBJ2-2, with 10 nucleotides matching TRBD1. Trimming took 1 base from V and 7 from J; bases not matched to a gene: 9. From germline, CDR1 is LGHDT and CDR2 YNNKEL (reference sequence). CDR3 length: 17 amino acids.